Listed below are T cell receptor beta chains from one sample, sequenced in a study of technical replicates of blood from several donors. Generated by immunoSEQ multiplex PCR, the TCRdb table keeps only in-frame clones and is missing some. Of around 95,000 clones listed, 90% to 95% are singletons. Sequencing was performed on T cells isolated from PBMCs. The receptors stem from a human donor in good health. Both conserved end residues are part of each CDR3. D genes are given only for firm matches. The size of a clone is reported for some rows only, either as once, few or many, or as a class for expanded clones.

j_gene: TRBJ2-1; v_gene: TRBV5-1; d_gene: TRBD2; abundance: -; CDR3nt: TGCGCCAGCAGCTTGGCGTCGCAGACTAGCGGTAGTGAGCAGTTCTTC; CDR3aa: CASSLASQTSGSEQFF
j_gene: TRBJ2-7; v_gene: TRBV9; d_gene: TRBD2; abundance: -; CDR3nt: TGTGCCAGCAGCGGGGGGGACTACTACGAGCAGTACTTC; CDR3aa: CASSGGDYYEQYF
j_gene: TRBJ1-4; v_gene: TRBV6-5; d_gene: TRBD1; abundance: -; CDR3nt: TGTGCCACTACCGGGACAGCAACTAATGAAAAACTGTTTTTT; CDR3aa: CATTGTATNEKLFF
j_gene: TRBJ1-2; v_gene: TRBV7-9; d_gene: TRBD1; abundance: -; CDR3nt: TGTGCCAGCGCCTGGCCGGGGACAGTTACTAGCGGCTACACCTTC; CDR3aa: CASAWPGTVTSGYTF
j_gene: TRBJ2-2; v_gene: TRBV2; d_gene: TRBD2; abundance: -; CDR3nt: TGTGCCAGCAGTGAAGGTCTAGCGGGTACCGGGGAGCTGTTTTTT; CDR3aa: CASSEGLAGTGELFF
j_gene: TRBJ2-3; v_gene: TRBV5-1; d_gene: -; abundance: -; CDR3nt: TGCGCCAGCAGCCCGACAGGATCAGATACGCAGTATTTT; CDR3aa: CASSPTGSDTQYF
j_gene: TRBJ2-7; v_gene: TRBV5-4; d_gene: TRBD2; abundance: -; CDR3nt: TGTGCCAGCAGCTTTGGACTAGCGGCTGAGCAGTACTTC; CDR3aa: CASSFGLAAEQYF
j_gene: TRBJ2-3; v_gene: TRBV10-3; d_gene: TRBD2; abundance: -; CDR3nt: TGTGCCATCATGGTTGGGGGACTAGTGGCGAGGAACACAGATACGCAGTATTTT; CDR3aa: CAIMVGGLVARNTDTQYF
j_gene: TRBJ2-7; v_gene: TRBV11-2; d_gene: TRBD1; abundance: -; CDR3nt: TGTGCCAGCAGCTTAGAAGGGACAGGACAAACGTGGCGCCACGAGCAGTACTTC; CDR3aa: CASSLEGTGQTWRHEQYF
j_gene: TRBJ1-5; v_gene: TRBV4-2; d_gene: -; abundance: -; CDR3nt: TGTGCCAGCAGCCAAGATCTTGGTTCCTATAGCAATCAGCCCCAGCATTTT; CDR3aa: CASSQDLGSYSNQPQHF
j_gene: TRBJ2-7; v_gene: TRBV11-2; d_gene: TRBD1; abundance: -; CDR3nt: TGTGCCAGCAGCCCTCGGACAGGGGGCCACGAGCAGTACTTC; CDR3aa: CASSPRTGGHEQYF
j_gene: TRBJ1-1; v_gene: TRBV2; d_gene: TRBD1; abundance: -; CDR3nt: TGTGCCAGCAGGACAGGGCCCGGAGGAGCTTTCTTT; CDR3aa: CASRTGPGGAFF
j_gene: TRBJ2-2; v_gene: TRBV6-1; d_gene: -; abundance: -; CDR3nt: TGTGCCAGCAGTGAATTTAGGCTAGCGAACACCGGGGAGCTGTTTTTT; CDR3aa: CASSEFRLANTGELFF
j_gene: TRBJ2-1; v_gene: TRBV28; d_gene: -; abundance: -; CDR3nt: TGTGCCAGCAGTATTGGGAGCAATGCTGAGCAGTTCTTC; CDR3aa: CASSIGSNAEQFF
j_gene: TRBJ1-2; v_gene: TRBV5-1; d_gene: -; abundance: -; CDR3nt: TGCGCCAGCAGCCCAGGACAGAGCTATGGCTACACCTTC; CDR3aa: CASSPGQSYGYTF
j_gene: TRBJ2-1; v_gene: TRBV28; d_gene: TRBD2; abundance: -; CDR3nt: TGTGCCAGTAAGGGCGGGGGTACAGGTTACAATGAGCAGTTCTTC; CDR3aa: CASKGGGTGYNEQFF
j_gene: TRBJ1-1; v_gene: TRBV4-1; d_gene: TRBD1; abundance: few; CDR3nt: TGCGCCAGCAGGCAGACAGGGGTGGTGTCTGAAGCTTTCTTT; CDR3aa: CASRQTGVVSEAFF
j_gene: TRBJ2-1; v_gene: TRBV27; d_gene: TRBD2; abundance: -; CDR3nt: TGTGCCAGCAGTACCGGGACTAGCGGGAGAAATGAGCAGTTCTTC; CDR3aa: CASSTGTSGRNEQFF
j_gene: TRBJ1-5; v_gene: TRBV19; d_gene: TRBD1; abundance: -; CDR3nt: TGTGCCAGTAGTACGCAGGGGGCTCAGCCCCAGCATTTT; CDR3aa: CASSTQGAQPQHF
j_gene: TRBJ2-1; v_gene: TRBV28; d_gene: TRBD1; abundance: -; CDR3nt: TGTGCCAGCAGTCCGACAGGGTATGAGCAGTTCTTC; CDR3aa: CASSPTGYEQFF
j_gene: TRBJ1-2; v_gene: TRBV6-1; d_gene: TRBD1; abundance: -; CDR3nt: TGTGCCAGCAGTGAGACAGGGAAGTCACCCGGCTACACCTTC; CDR3aa: CASSETGKSPGYTF
j_gene: TRBJ2-1; v_gene: TRBV10-3; d_gene: -; abundance: -; CDR3nt: TGTGCCATCAGGAGACAGACCGAAAGTAACTACAATGAGCAGTTCTTC; CDR3aa: CAIRRQTESNYNEQFF
j_gene: TRBJ1-5; v_gene: TRBV28; d_gene: TRBD1; abundance: -; CDR3nt: TGTGCCAGCAACAAAGACAGGGGAGGGTACTATAGCAATCAGCCCCAGCATTTT; CDR3aa: CASNKDRGGYYSNQPQHF
j_gene: TRBJ1-2; v_gene: TRBV9; d_gene: -; abundance: -; CDR3nt: TGTGCCAGCAGCGGACAGGACGGATACTATGGCTACACCTTC; CDR3aa: CASSGQDGYYGYTF
j_gene: TRBJ2-6; v_gene: TRBV19; d_gene: -; abundance: -; CDR3nt: TGTGCCAGTACCCGGGGAGCCTCTGGGGCCAACGTCCTGACTTTC; CDR3aa: CASTRGASGANVLTF
j_gene: TRBJ1-2; v_gene: TRBV12-5; d_gene: TRBD1; abundance: -; CDR3nt: TGTGCTAGTGGTTTCAGTCCAGATGGGACAGGAAAGGATGGCTACACCTTC; CDR3aa: CASGFSPDGTGKDGYTF
j_gene: TRBJ1-2; v_gene: TRBV6-6; d_gene: -; abundance: -; CDR3nt: TGTGCCAGCAGTCTTCTCGGGACTTCCACTTATGGCTACACCTTC; CDR3aa: CASSLLGTSTYGYTF
j_gene: TRBJ2-5; v_gene: TRBV27; d_gene: TRBD2; abundance: -; CDR3nt: TGTGCCAGCAGCGAGAAAGCGGGAGAGGACGAGACCCAGTACTTC; CDR3aa: CASSEKAGEDETQYF
j_gene: TRBJ2-3; v_gene: TRBV29-1; d_gene: -; abundance: -; CDR3nt: TGCAGCGGAAGCCTCACAGGATCTAGCACAGATACGCAGTATTTT; CDR3aa: CSGSLTGSSTDTQYF
j_gene: TRBJ2-7; v_gene: TRBV7-8; d_gene: TRBD2; abundance: few; CDR3nt: TGTGCCAGCAGCCCGTGGACTAGCGGGTTAAAGATAACCCACGAGCAGTACTTC; CDR3aa: CASSPWTSGLKITHEQYF
j_gene: TRBJ2-7; v_gene: TRBV2; d_gene: -; abundance: -; CDR3nt: TGTGCCAGCAGTGAATTGGGCCGCTCCTACGAGCAGTACTTC; CDR3aa: CASSELGRSYEQYF
j_gene: TRBJ1-6; v_gene: TRBV4-1; d_gene: -; abundance: -; CDR3nt: TGCGCCAGCAGCCAAGTAGTCCGAGTTCGGTCACCCCTCCACTTT; CDR3aa: CASSQVVRVRSPLHF
j_gene: TRBJ1-1; v_gene: TRBV5-1; d_gene: TRBD1; abundance: -; CDR3nt: TGCGCCAGCCGACAGGGGGCCGCTATGAACACTGAAGCTTTCTTT; CDR3aa: CASRQGAAMNTEAFF
j_gene: TRBJ2-1; v_gene: TRBV15; d_gene: TRBD2; abundance: -; CDR3nt: TGTGCTACCAGCAGAGTTAGCGGGAGTCTTGACAATGAGCAGTTCTTC; CDR3aa: CATSRVSGSLDNEQFF
j_gene: TRBJ2-1; v_gene: TRBV7-9; d_gene: TRBD1; abundance: -; CDR3nt: TGTGCCAGCAGAGACTTGACAGGGACGTACAATGAGCAGTTCTTC; CDR3aa: CASRDLTGTYNEQFF
j_gene: TRBJ1-1; v_gene: TRBV6-6; d_gene: TRBD1; abundance: -; CDR3nt: TGTGCCAGCAGAGACCGGGACAGCCACACTGAAGCTTTCTTT; CDR3aa: CASRDRDSHTEAFF
j_gene: TRBJ2-1; v_gene: TRBV13; d_gene: TRBD2; abundance: -; CDR3nt: TGTGCCAGCAGCTTATTGCGGCTAGCGGGGGCCGGCGACAATGAGCAGTTCTTC; CDR3aa: CASSLLRLAGAGDNEQFF
j_gene: TRBJ2-5; v_gene: TRBV6-5; d_gene: -; abundance: -; CDR3nt: TGTGCCAGCGCGAGGGCGACCCCGCAAGAGACCCAGTACTTC; CDR3aa: CASARATPQETQYF
j_gene: TRBJ2-3; v_gene: TRBV6-1; d_gene: -; abundance: -; CDR3nt: TGTGCCAGCCAGACAGGTAGCACAGATACGCAGTATTTT; CDR3aa: CASQTGSTDTQYF
j_gene: TRBJ2-1; v_gene: TRBV4-1; d_gene: -; abundance: -; CDR3nt: TGCGCCAGCAGTCGGGTTGGGGGCGGCAATGAGCAGTTCTTC; CDR3aa: CASSRVGGGNEQFF
j_gene: TRBJ1-2; v_gene: TRBV28; d_gene: TRBD1; abundance: -; CDR3nt: TGTGCCAGCAGTTCAGTGGGGCGGGACAGGCAATATGGCTACACCTTC; CDR3aa: CASSSVGRDRQYGYTF
j_gene: TRBJ2-1; v_gene: TRBV5-1; d_gene: -; abundance: -; CDR3nt: TGCGCCAGCAGCTTCGGGGGAAACAATGAGCAGTTCTTC; CDR3aa: CASSFGGNNEQFF
j_gene: TRBJ2-7; v_gene: TRBV6-1; d_gene: -; abundance: -; CDR3nt: TGTGCCAGCAGTGAAGCGGGAGGGGGCTACGAGCAGTACTTC; CDR3aa: CASSEAGGGYEQYF
j_gene: TRBJ1-6; v_gene: TRBV11-3; d_gene: TRBD1; abundance: -; CDR3nt: TGTGCCAGCAGCTCGACAGGGACTCGGTCACCCCTCCACTTT; CDR3aa: CASSSTGTRSPLHF
j_gene: TRBJ2-1; v_gene: TRBV11-2; d_gene: -; abundance: -; CDR3nt: TGTGCCAGCAGCCCACTGCACACAGCCGAGCAGTTCTTC; CDR3aa: CASSPLHTAEQFF
j_gene: TRBJ2-7; v_gene: TRBV25-1; d_gene: -; abundance: -; CDR3nt: TGTGCCAGCAGTGATCGGTACGAGCAGTACTTC; CDR3aa: CASSDRYEQYF
j_gene: TRBJ2-7; v_gene: TRBV11-1; d_gene: TRBD1; abundance: -; CDR3nt: TGTGCCAGCAGCTTAGACCGGGACAGTACATTCTTC; CDR3aa: CASSLDRDSTFF
j_gene: TRBJ2-1; v_gene: TRBV19; d_gene: -; abundance: -; CDR3nt: TGTGCCAGTAGTATCGAAGTATGGGCCAATGAGCAGTTCTTC; CDR3aa: CASSIEVWANEQFF
j_gene: TRBJ2-4; v_gene: TRBV5-3; d_gene: TRBD1; abundance: -; CDR3nt: TGTGCCAGAAGCGTACCGGGACAGGGAGCCAAAAACATTCAGTACTTC; CDR3aa: CARSVPGQGAKNIQYF
j_gene: TRBJ2-2; v_gene: TRBV27; d_gene: -; abundance: -; CDR3nt: TGTGCCAGCACCTCAAGCCGATTCCAGAGGGAGCACACCGGGGAGCTGTTTTTT; CDR3aa: CASTSSRFQREHTGELFF
j_gene: TRBJ2-3; v_gene: TRBV28; d_gene: TRBD1; abundance: -; CDR3nt: TGTGCCAGCCTAGACAGGGCGAGACCAGATACGCAGTATTTT; CDR3aa: CASLDRARPDTQYF
j_gene: TRBJ2-7; v_gene: TRBV11-1; d_gene: -; abundance: -; CDR3nt: TGTGCCAGCAGCAAGGGGAATGGCGGTGAGATGGACGAGCAGTACTTC; CDR3aa: CASSKGNGGEMDEQYF
j_gene: TRBJ2-2; v_gene: TRBV28; d_gene: TRBD2; abundance: -; CDR3nt: TGTGCCAGCAGTTCAGGGGGAGCGGGAGGGCATCCGGACACTGGGGAGCTGTTTTTT; CDR3aa: CASSSGGAGGHPDTGELFF